This T cell receptor (beta chain) was profiled in a study of T cells in Graves' hyperthyroidism and ophthalmopathy (dated 2019 in TCRdb). The study in broad terms: Peripheral blood was sampled at the time of initial diagnosis, prior to any treatment. An independent validation cohort of fewer than 20 hyperthyroidism patients and over 15 patients who later progressed to ophthalmopathy tested prospective prediction of ophthalmopathy. After blood sampling, hyperthyroidism patients were treated with methimazole at a starting dose of 30 mg daily, and ophthalmopathy patients were treated with high-dose intravenous methylprednisolone. The paper reports TCR Vbeta CDR3 sequencing of more than 120 peripheral blood samples: some 44 ophthalmopathy, about 75 hyperthyroidism and approximately 17 progressor patients. The study also compared thyroid tissue and blood T-cell repertoires from over 5 Graves' hyperthyroidism patients. The 95 to 100 discovery patients were randomly divided into training and test sets at a 7:3 ratio. To identify TCR V-J signatures that set the groups apart, the researchers used a discovery cohort of 90 to 100 patients, made up of approximately 43 with Graves' ophthalmopathy and around 58 with stable Graves' hyperthyroidism. Broad study findings and their caveats: In validation, the model predicted progression to ophthalmopathy with 55% to 71% sensitivity and about 72% specificity, a median of approximately 6.5 months before onset. Ophthalmopathy was separated from stable hyperthyroidism by a 13 V-J signature model, with just over 85% sensitivity and approximately 81% specificity obtained in cross-validation and 80%/75% obtained in testing. No statistical method was used to set the sample size in advance, and investigators knew the group allocation. Most expanded thyroid clonotypes (frequency above 0.001) were also detected in blood, suggesting blood repertoires may reflect thyroid immune responses.

Stable Graves' hyperthyroidism was defined as no progression to ophthalmopathy during 18 months of follow-up. The hyperthyroidism patients were between 18 and 65 years old and newly diagnosed, with a disease duration of less than 2 months. The study excluded patients with uncontrolled infections, other autoimmune diseases, pregnancy or lactation. Diagnoses were based on clinical symptoms, serum thyroxine and TRAb, thyroid ultrasound and orbital computed tomography. Ficoll-Paque density gradient centrifugation was used to isolate PBMCs from around 9.1 ml of fresh peripheral blood. Total RNA was extracted using Trizol reagent, and RNA quality was assessed on an Agilent 2100 Bioanalyzer. This clonotype occurred many times. The target of this receptor is not known. No qualities accompany the bases; no much larger clone lies one base away. Spanning cysteine to phenylalanine, the CDR3 consists of 15 amino acids. Left in the record is the CDR3 DNA by itself, 45 bases read in frame from the first base. The CDR1 and CDR2 encoded by the germline V gene are MDHEN and SYDVKM. V was cut back by 4 bases and J by 2 bases, leaving a gap of 12 bases between them.

The TCR beta CDR3 regions were amplified from the RNA transcripts. A first-round RT-PCR of the TCR CDR3 used the HTBI primer set with the Qiagen OneStep RT-PCR kit. Libraries were constructed in a second round of multiplex PCR, after which size selection and purification were performed. Libraries were sequenced paired-end with 100 bp reads on an Illumina HiSeq2000. The paper's processing steps were these. SOAPnuke was used to process the raw data, with reads discarded if the reads contained adapters or uncalled bases, had a mean Phred below 15, or lacked an exact constant-primer or identifier match. High-quality paired reads were merged with COPE v1.2.5, and unique nucleotide sequences were defined as clonotypes. MiTCR v1.1 was used to align clonotypes to the IMGT TRBV, TRBD and TRBJ reference segments. The analysis included only V-J combinations with a frequency above 0.0001, which together covered approximately 99% of the repertoires. A TCS score was defined as the ratio of F50 (clonal expansion) to E x V (chaos), with BLOSUM62-based TCRdist applied between CDR3 peptides within each V-J. Welch's t-statistics and random forest reduced roughly 500 V-J features to around 14, which were used in a naive Bayes classifier (R e1071). TCRdb applied fastp at Q25 and MiXCR to the public reads, then kept only in-frame beta chains. Rows matching on CDR3 protein sequence are summarized as one entry with the most common DNA and genes. The V and J calls come from TCRdb's annotation, not from the publication. The sample profile shows some 560,000 distinct CDR3 sequences; 12% to 15% of them were found once. The ten most abundant clones make up about 15% of the sample.

The source material was blood. The receptor's source is a woman aged 40 to 49 with Graves' hyperthyroidism. The chain is encoded by TRBV28 joined to TRBJ1-5; the D gene is possibly TRBD1, with 5 bases matching. The CDR3 here reads CASSSREVGNQPQHF. In nucleotides, the sequence is TGTGCCAGCAGTTCCAGGGAGGTCGGCAATCAGCCCCAGCATTTT.